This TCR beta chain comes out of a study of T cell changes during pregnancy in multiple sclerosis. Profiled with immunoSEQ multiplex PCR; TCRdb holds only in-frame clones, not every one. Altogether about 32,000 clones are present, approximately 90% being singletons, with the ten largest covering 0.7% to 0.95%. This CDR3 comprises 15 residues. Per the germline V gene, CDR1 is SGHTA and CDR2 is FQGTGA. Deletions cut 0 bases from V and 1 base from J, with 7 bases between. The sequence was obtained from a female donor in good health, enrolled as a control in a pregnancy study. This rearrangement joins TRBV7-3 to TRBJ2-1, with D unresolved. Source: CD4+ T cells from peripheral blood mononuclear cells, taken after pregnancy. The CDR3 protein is CASSLTRVSYNEQFF. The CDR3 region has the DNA TGTGCCAGCAGCTTAACCCGAGTATCCTACAATGAGCAGTTCTTC.